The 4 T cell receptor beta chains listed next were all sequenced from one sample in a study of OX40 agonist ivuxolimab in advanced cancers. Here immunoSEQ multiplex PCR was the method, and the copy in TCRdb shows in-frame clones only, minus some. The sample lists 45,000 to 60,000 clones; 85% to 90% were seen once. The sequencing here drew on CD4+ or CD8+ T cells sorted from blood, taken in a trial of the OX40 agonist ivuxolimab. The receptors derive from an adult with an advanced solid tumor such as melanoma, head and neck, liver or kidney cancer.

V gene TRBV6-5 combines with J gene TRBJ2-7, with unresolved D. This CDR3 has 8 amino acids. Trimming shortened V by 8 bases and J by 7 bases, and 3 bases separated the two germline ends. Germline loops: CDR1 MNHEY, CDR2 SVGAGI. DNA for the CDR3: TGTGCCAGCGCAGAGCAGTACTTC. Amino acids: CASAEQYF.

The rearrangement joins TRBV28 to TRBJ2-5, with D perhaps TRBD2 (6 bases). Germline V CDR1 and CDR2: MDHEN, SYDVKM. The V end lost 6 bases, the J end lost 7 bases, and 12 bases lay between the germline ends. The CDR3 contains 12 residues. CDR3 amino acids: CASSGGWGTQYF. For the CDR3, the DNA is TGTGCCAGCAGCGGGGGTTGGGGGACCCAGTACTTC.

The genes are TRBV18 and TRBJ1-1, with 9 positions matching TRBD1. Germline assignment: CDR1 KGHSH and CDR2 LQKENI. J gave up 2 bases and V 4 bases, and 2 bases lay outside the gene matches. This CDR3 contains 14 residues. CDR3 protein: CASSRGQGNTEAFF. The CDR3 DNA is TGTGCCAGCTCACGGGGACAGGGTAACACTGAAGCTTTCTTT.

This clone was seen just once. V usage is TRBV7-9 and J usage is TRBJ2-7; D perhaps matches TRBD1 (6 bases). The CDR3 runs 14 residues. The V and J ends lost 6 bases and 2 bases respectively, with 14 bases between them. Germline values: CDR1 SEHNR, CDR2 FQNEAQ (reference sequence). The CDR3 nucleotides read TGTGCCAGCAGTCCTAGGACAGCCCCCTACGAGCAGTACTTC. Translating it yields CASSPRTAPYEQYF.